This note documents a single TCR beta chain sequence. Its specificity is unknown. This specimen comes from a study of cytomegalovirus exposure and HLA in healthy donors. The study's findings and limits: First-cohort TCR clusters tended to co-occur in the approximately 110 validation repertoires, a later analysis found.

The table came from immunoSEQ multiplex PCR; TCRdb's copy has only in-frame clones and leaves some out. The sample includes over 45,000 clones, about 88% of them seen just once. The ends lost 2 bases at V and 3 bases at J; junction bases unmatched: 5. The length of the CDR3 is 15 residues. Germline V lookup: CDR1 SGDLS, CDR2 YYNGEE. The material sequenced was PBMCs. The V gene is TRBV9, the J gene TRBJ1-3, with 7 bases matching TRBD1. The receptor was derived from a man in his late teens or twenties in good health and CMV-seronegative. CDR3 nucleotide sequence: TGTGCCAGCAGCGTGACAGGGAGCTTTGGAAACACCATATATTTT. This translates into CASSVTGSFGNTIYF.